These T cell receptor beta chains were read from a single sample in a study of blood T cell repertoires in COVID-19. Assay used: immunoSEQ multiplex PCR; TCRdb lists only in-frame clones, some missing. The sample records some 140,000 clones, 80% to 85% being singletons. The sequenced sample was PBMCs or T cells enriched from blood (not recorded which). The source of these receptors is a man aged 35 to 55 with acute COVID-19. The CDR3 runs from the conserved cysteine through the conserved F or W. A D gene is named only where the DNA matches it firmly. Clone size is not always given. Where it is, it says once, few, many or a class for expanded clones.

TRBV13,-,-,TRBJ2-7,CASSLGLRAWYEQYF,TGTGCCAGCAGCTTAGGCCTGAGGGCTTGGTACGAGCAGTACTTC
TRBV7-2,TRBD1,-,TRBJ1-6,CASSLRDRDSYNSPLHF,TGTGCCAGCAGCTTACGGGACAGGGACTCCTATAATTCACCCCTCCACTTT
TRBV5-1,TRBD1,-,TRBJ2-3,CASSTLQGAGTDTQYF,TGCGCCAGCAGCACCTTACAGGGGGCGGGGACAGATACGCAGTATTTT
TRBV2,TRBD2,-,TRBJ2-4,CASSVFGTSGIF,TGTGCCAGCAGTGTGTTCGGGACTAGCGGGATCTTC
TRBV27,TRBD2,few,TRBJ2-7,CASSPPPLTSGGYEQYF,TGTGCCAGCAGTCCGCCCCCCCTGACGAGCGGGGGCTACGAGCAGTACTTC
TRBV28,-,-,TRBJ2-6,CASSQKEFSGANVLTF,TGTGCCAGCAGCCAGAAGGAGTTCTCTGGGGCCAACGTCCTGACTTTC
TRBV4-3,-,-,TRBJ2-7,CASSQGPSTGYEQYF,TGCGCCAGCAGCCAAGGGCCCTCGACGGGCTACGAGCAGTACTTC
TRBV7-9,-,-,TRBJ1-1,CASSLGGVGQAFF,TGTGCCAGCAGCTTAGGGGGAGTCGGGCAAGCTTTCTTT
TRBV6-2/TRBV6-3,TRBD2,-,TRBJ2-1,CASSFLSGGTSYNEQFF,TGTGCCAGCAGTTTCCTTAGCGGGGGGACTTCCTACAATGAGCAGTTCTTC
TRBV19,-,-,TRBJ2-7,CASSIAQGGDEQYF,TGTGCCAGTAGTATAGCGCAGGGTGGCGACGAGCAGTACTTC